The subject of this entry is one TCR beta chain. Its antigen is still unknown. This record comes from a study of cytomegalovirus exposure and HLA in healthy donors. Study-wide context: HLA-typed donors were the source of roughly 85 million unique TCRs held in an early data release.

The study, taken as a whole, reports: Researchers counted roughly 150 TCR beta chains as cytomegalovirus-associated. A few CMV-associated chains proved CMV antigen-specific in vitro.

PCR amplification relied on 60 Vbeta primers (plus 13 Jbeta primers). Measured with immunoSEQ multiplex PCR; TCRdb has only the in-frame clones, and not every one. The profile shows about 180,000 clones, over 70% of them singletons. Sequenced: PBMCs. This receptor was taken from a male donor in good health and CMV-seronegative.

The CDR3: CASSIGQFSNQPQHF. DNA for the CDR3: TGTGCCAGCAGTATTGGACAGTTTAGCAATCAGCCCCAGCATTTT. This chain joins TRBV6-5 and TRBJ1-5, with D perhaps matching TRBD1 (6 bases). CDR1 MNHEY and CDR2 SVGAGI come from the germline V gene. Trimming pared 5 bases from V and 0 bases from J, leaving 11 bases between. CDR3 length equals 15 residues.